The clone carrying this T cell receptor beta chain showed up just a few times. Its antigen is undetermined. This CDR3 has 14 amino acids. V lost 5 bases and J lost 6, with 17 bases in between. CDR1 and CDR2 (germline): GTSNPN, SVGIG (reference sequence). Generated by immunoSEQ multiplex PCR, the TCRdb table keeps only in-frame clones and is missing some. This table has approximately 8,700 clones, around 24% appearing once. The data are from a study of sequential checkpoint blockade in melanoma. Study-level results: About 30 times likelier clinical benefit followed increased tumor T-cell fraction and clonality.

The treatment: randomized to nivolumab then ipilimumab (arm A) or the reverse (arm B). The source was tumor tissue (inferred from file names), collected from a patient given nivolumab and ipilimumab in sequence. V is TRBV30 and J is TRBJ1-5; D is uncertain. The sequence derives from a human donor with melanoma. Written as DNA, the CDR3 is TGTGCCTGGGCGGAGGGTACGGCGGGTCAGCCCCAGCATTTT. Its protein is CAWAEGTAGQPQHF.